What follows describes a single T cell receptor (beta chain). Its matching antigen is unknown. Clones were sequenced by immunoSEQ multiplex PCR, and TCRdb holds only the in-frame ones, with some missing. The table includes roughly 79,000 clones, about 90% detected once. The CDR3 runs 14 residues. Germline CDR1 reads SGHTA; CDR2 reads FQGNSA. V was cut by 3 bases and J by 7 bases, with 13 bases left in between. This entry comes from a study of T cell responses to AZD1222 COVID-19 vaccine. Broader study findings: Clonal diversity may have been underestimated in mostly white British donors. Repertoire sampling happened only post peak T cell response.

This sequence originates from an adult in good health. The sequencing used peripheral blood, collected on day 0 of MenACWY control vaccination. This rearrangement joins TRBV7-2 to TRBJ2-4, with TRBD1 as a possible D gene (6 bases). The CDR3: CASSLDGTGNIQYF. In nucleotides, the CDR3 is TGTGCCAGCAGCTTGGATGGAACAGGGAACATTCAGTACTTC. Supplemented by reference TRBV7-2 and TRBJ2-4, the full variable domain reads GAGVSQSPSNKVTEKGKDVELRCDPISGHTALYWYRQSLGQGLEFLIYFQGNSAPDKSGLPSDRFSAERTGGSVSTLTIQRTQQEDSAVYLCASSLDGTGNIQYFGAGTRLSVL.